Listed here are 14 T cell receptor beta chains from one sample, sequenced in a study of T cell responses to AZD1222 COVID-19 vaccine listed by TCRdb under 2021. The intended sense of this specimen's time point label: baseline before first vaccination. The treatment or condition label of this sample denotes: meningococcal conjugate vaccine given as trial control. Libraries came from the immunoSEQ multiplex PCR assay. TCRdb limited this immuneACCESS table to in-frame rearrangements with V and J called. A share of clones is missing; checked studies link under half to unresolved V genes, and the rest is unexplained. The sample has over 100,000 clones on record, roughly 90% of them singletons. Of the sample, roughly 13% falls within the top ten clones. Sample: peripheral blood, taken on day 0 of MenACWY control vaccination. The receptors shown here come from an adult in good health.

Only one count was recorded for this clone. The J gene is TRBJ2-1, the V gene TRBV3-1 (or the pseudogene TRBV3-2); TRBD2 aligns across 8 bases. Trimming at V came to 3 bases and at J to 8 bases, leaving 18 bases not matched to a gene. This CDR3 contains 18 residues. Germline lookup yields CDR1 LGHDT and CDR2 YNNKEL (reference sequence). The CDR3 DNA is TGTGCCAGCAGCCACGGAGCGGGAGAAAACCGAAGGGCGCATGAGCAGTTCTTC. The encoded protein is CASSHGAGENRRAHEQFF.

The rearrangement joins TRBV7-8 to TRBJ2-1; weak D call: TRBD2 (7 bases). Trimming left V 1 base short and J 0 bases short, with 16 bases between. Germline CDR1 is SGHVS and CDR2 is FQNEAQ. The CDR3 sequence is 18 residues long. CDR3 protein: CASSLVGRGRSSYNEQFF. In DNA form, the CDR3 reads TGTGCCAGCAGCTTAGTAGGGCGGGGGCGAAGCTCCTACAATGAGCAGTTCTTC.

This chain links TRBV6-2 or TRBV6-3 with TRBJ2-7; 8 bases line up with TRBD1. The V and J ends lost 4 bases and 1 base, in that order; junction bases with no gene match: 9. Looked up from germline, CDR1 is MNHEY and CDR2 is SVGEGT. The CDR3 extends over 16 amino acids. The CDR3 here is CASSSTGTGLSYEQYF. CDR3 nucleotides: TGTGCCAGCAGTTCGACCGGGACAGGTTTATCCTACGAGCAGTACTTC.

This chain uses TRBV7-2 with TRBJ2-7; perhaps TRBD2 as D (5 bases). V lost 2 bases to trimming and J lost 7 bases, with 9 bases between them. Looked up from germline, CDR1 is SGHTA and CDR2 is FQGNSA. This CDR3 contains 12 residues. The CDR3, as DNA: TGTGCCAGCAGCTTACTCCCGGGGGAGCAGTACTTC. Translation: CASSLLPGEQYF. Variable domain in full (rest from reference TRBV7-2 and TRBJ2-7): GAGVSQSPSNKVTEKGKDVELRCDPISGHTALYWYRQSLGQGLEFLIYFQGNSAPDKSGLPSDRFSAERTGGSVSTLTIQRTQQEDSAVYLCASSLLPGEQYFGPGTRLTVT.

The rearrangement uses TRBV7-8 and TRBJ2-7; a possible D gene is TRBD2 (6 bases). The CDR3 is 15 residues long. V lost 1 base, J lost 1 base, and 11 bases lay in between. In germline, CDR1 is SGHVS, CDR2 FQNEAQ. Here the CDR3 DNA reads TGTGCCAGCAGCTTAGTCGGTGGGGGGTCCTACGAGCAGTACTTC. It is translated as CASSLVGGGSYEQYF. The whole variable domain, filled in from reference TRBV7-8 and TRBJ2-7, reads GAGVSQSPRYKVAKRGQDVALRCDPISGHVSLFWYQQALGQGPEFLTYFQNEAQLDKSGLPSDRFFAERPEGSVSTLKIQRTQQEDSAVYLCASSLVGGGSYEQYFGPGTRLTVT.

This chain connects TRBV7-2 to TRBJ1-5; possibly TRBD1 for D (5 bases). The CDR3 totals 13 residues. The germline V gene encodes CDR1 SGHTA and CDR2 FQGNSA. Between the trimmed V and J ends, which lost 3 bases and 7 bases, there was a span of 10 bases. Written as DNA, the CDR3 is TGTGCCAGCAGCTTCGATTGGGGGCAGCCCCAGCATTTT. The encoded protein is CASSFDWGQPQHF.

The chain couples TRBV25-1 to TRBJ2-7; no definite D call. Germline V gene data show CDR1 as MGHDK and CDR2 as SYGVNS. V was shortened by 6 bases and J by 4 bases, with 13 bases between the two germline ends. CDR3 length: 13 residues. CDR3 nucleotide sequence: TGTGCCAGCAGCCCCGCAGATAGATACGAGCAGTACTTC. This translates into CASSPADRYEQYF.

This chain uses TRBV7-2 with TRBJ2-7; D may correspond to TRBD1 or TRBD2 (5 bases each). The CDR3 runs to 15 residues. Germline-derived CDR1 and CDR2 are SGHTA and FQGNSA. Trimming cost V 1 base and J 2 bases, with 12 bases left between them. CDR3 residues: CASSLGSGPAYEQYF. The CDR3 coding sequence is TGTGCCAGCAGCTTAGGTTCGGGGCCCGCCTACGAGCAGTACTTC. The full variable domain, completed using reference TRBV7-2 and TRBJ2-7, is GAGVSQSPSNKVTEKGKDVELRCDPISGHTALYWYRQSLGQGLEFLIYFQGNSAPDKSGLPSDRFSAERTGGSVSTLTIQRTQQEDSAVYLCASSLGSGPAYEQYFGPGTRLTVT.

The gene calls are TRBV28 and TRBJ2-7; 7 bases fit TRBD1. The length of the CDR3 is 17 residues. Trimming took 4 bases from V and 0 from J; bases not matched to a gene: 12. Germline CDR1 reads MDHEN; CDR2 reads SYDVKM. The CDR3 region is CASSSYHRDRLSYEQYF. The CDR3 nucleotides are TGTGCCAGCAGTTCCTACCACCGGGACAGACTCTCCTACGAGCAGTACTTC.

Here the CDR3 DNA reads TGCGCCAGCAGCTCCTGGGGGCAGGGTGAAAAACTGTTTTTT. Protein sequence: CASSSWGQGEKLFF. The chain uses TRBV4-3 and TRBJ1-4; weak D call: TRBD1 (6 bases). The CDR3 is 14 amino acids. With 5 bases removed from V and 7 bases from J, the gap between germline ends came to 14 bases. From germline, CDR1 is LGHNA and CDR2 YSLEER.

The chain joins TRBV9 to TRBJ1-1, with D possibly matching TRBD1 (5 bases). CDR3 size: 13 residues. The V gene's germline CDR1 is SGDLS and CDR2 YYNGEE. V was shortened by 4 bases and J by 9 bases, with 16 bases between the two germline ends. The CDR3 here is CASSPGGHRKAFF. In DNA, the CDR3 is TGTGCCAGCAGCCCCGGTGGACACCGTAAAGCTTTCTTT.

The chain combines TRBV28 with TRBJ1-1; 11 bases are a match to TRBD1. J lost 4 bases, V lost 10 bases, and 8 bases had no gene match. Germline CDR1 and CDR2: MDHEN and SYDVKM. The CDR3 is made up of 14 amino acids. CDR3 sequence: CATTIGTGGTEAFF. CDR3 in DNA: TGTGCCACCACCATAGGGACAGGGGGCACTGAAGCTTTCTTT.

The chain is built from TRBV13 and TRBJ1-2; TRBD1 is a possible D gene (6 bases). CDR1 and CDR2 from the germline V gene are PRHDT and FYEKMQ (reference sequence). CDR3 size: 14 residues. Deletions cut 1 base from V and 5 bases from J, with 11 bases between. The CDR3 reads CASSLEAGDYGYTF. For the CDR3, the DNA is TGTGCCAGCAGCTTAGAGGCAGGGGATTATGGCTACACCTTC.

The chain links TRBV7-3 to TRBJ1-2, with TRBD1 matching 11 bases. The V and J ends lost 4 bases and 6 bases, in that order; junction bases with no gene match: 4. Germline CDR1 reads SGHTA; CDR2 reads FQGTGA. The CDR3 consists of 14 residues. The CDR3 DNA is TGTGCCAGCAGCTCGGGACAGGGGGTTCATGGCTACACCTTC. Its protein is CASSSGQGVHGYTF. Drawing the rest from reference TRBV7-3 and TRBJ1-2, the complete variable domain is GAGVSQTPSNKVTEKGKYVELRCDPISGHTALYWYRQSLGQGPEFLIYFQGTGAADDSGLPNDRFFAVRPEGSVSTLKIQRTERGDSAVYLCASSSGQGVHGYTFGSGTRLTVV.